A single sample gave rise to the 14 T cell receptor beta chains below, sequenced in a study of control samples from healthy donors and cancer patients. Sequencing used immunoSEQ multiplex PCR; TCRdb keeps in-frame clones, though not all of them. The sample has 90,000 to 100,000 clones, about 80% seen once. Input material: blood. Every receptor here comes from a woman aged 25 to 39 in good health.

The chain combines TRBV5-3 with TRBJ1-1, with no clear D. TRBV5-3 is reported as an ORF; its role is uncertain. The CDR3 extends over 12 amino acids. V was cut by 10 bases and J by 4 bases, with 14 bases left in between. As DNA, the CDR3 is TGTGCCCCCGAGGGCAGTGTCACTGAAGCTTTCTTT. Encoded protein: CAPEGSVTEAFF.

The rearrangement uses TRBV7-9 and TRBJ1-2; D is possibly TRBD1 (6 bases). The germline CDR1 and CDR2 sequences are SEHNR and FQNEAQ (reference sequence). The V end was cut by 1 base, the J end by 7 bases, with 13 bases between. The CDR3 is 14 amino acids. CDR3 in amino acids: CASSLVHREGGYTF. The CDR3 DNA follows: TGTGCCAGCAGCTTAGTGCACAGGGAGGGTGGCTACACCTTC.

This clone was observed a handful of times. The V and J genes are TRBV6-5 and TRBJ2-1; no firm D call. The CDR3 has 14 residues. CDR1 MNHEY and CDR2 SVGAGI come from the germline V gene. V dropped 8 bases and J dropped 0 bases, with 11 bases sitting between them. In DNA, the CDR3 is TGTGCCAGCGGCCAGACAAACTCCTACAATGAGCAGTTCTTC. This encodes CASGQTNSYNEQFF.

For this clone: Other DNA sequences in the same sample also yield this CDR3. This chain joins TRBV29-1 and TRBJ1-2, with a weak D call TRBD1 (5 bases). V lost 3 bases to trimming and J lost 4 bases, with 12 bases between them. Germline CDR1 is SQVTM and CDR2 is ANQGSEA. This CDR3 comprises 13 residues. CDR3 protein: CSVELQGGYGYTF. For the CDR3, the DNA is TGCAGCGTTGAGCTTCAGGGAGGCTATGGCTACACCTTC. The full variable domain, completed using reference TRBV29-1 and TRBJ1-2, is SAVISQKPSRDICQRGTSLTIQCQVDSQVTMMFWYRQQPGQSLTLIATANQGSEATYESGFVIDKFPISRPNLTFSTLTVSNMSPEDSSIYLCSVELQGGYGYTFGSGTRLTVV.

This chain joins TRBV5-1 and TRBJ2-1; 8 nucleotides agree with TRBD1. The CDR3 is 15 residues long. V was pared by 4 bases and J by 6 bases, with 9 bases of the junction left unmatched. CDR1 is SGHRS and CDR2 is YFSETQ in the germline V gene. CDR3 residues: CASSPGGPNSNEQFF. As DNA, the CDR3 is TGCGCCAGCAGCCCAGGGGGCCCAAACTCCAATGAGCAGTTCTTC. The full variable domain, in which reference TRBV5-1 and TRBJ2-1 provide the parts outside the CDR3, is KAGVTQTPRYLIKTRGQQVTLSCSPISGHRSVSWYQQTPGQGLQFLFEYFSETQRNKGNFPGRFSGRQFSNSRSEMNVSTLELGDSALYLCASSPGGPNSNEQFFGPGTRLTVL.

The chain recombines TRBV10-3 with TRBJ2-6, with 9 bases identical to TRBD1. In germline, CDR1 is ENHRY, CDR2 SYGVKD. The CDR3 sequence is 14 residues long. The V segment lost 2 bases and the J segment 11 bases; nucleotides outside the gene matches: 4. The CDR3 DNA reads as TGTGCCATCAGTGAGCGGGACAGGGCGGACGTCCTGACTTTC. Its translation is CAISERDRADVLTF.

This clone appeared a single time. The chain is built from TRBV30 and TRBJ1-6; D might be TRBD1 (5 bases). Germline V gene data show CDR1 as GTSNPN and CDR2 as SVGIG (reference sequence). V was cut by 2 bases and J by 7 bases, with 9 bases left in between. The CDR3 loop spans 13 amino acids. Here the CDR3 reads CAWSRGVNSPLHF. The DNA of the CDR3 is TGTGCCTGGAGTAGAGGGGTAAATTCACCCCTCCACTTT.

The sample holds a few counts of this clone. The V gene is TRBV30, the J gene TRBJ1-6; TRBD1 agrees at 11 bases. Germline CDR1 and CDR2: GTSNPN and SVGIG (reference sequence). V dropped 1 base and J dropped 1; count of bases not matched to a gene: 3. There are 17 residues in the CDR3. The CDR3 sequence: CAWSDRDRGSYNSPLHF. In DNA form, the CDR3 reads TGTGCCTGGAGTGACCGGGACAGGGGGTCCTATAATTCACCCCTCCACTTT.

V gene TRBV2 combines with J gene TRBJ1-2, with a tentative D call TRBD1 (5 bases). CDR3 length: 15 amino acids. Trimming shortened V by 5 bases and J by 7 bases, and 20 bases separated the two germline ends. The germline CDR1 and CDR2 sequences are SNHLY and FYNNEI. As DNA, the CDR3 is TGTGCCAGCAGTCCCCGGGACGCCGGGATTTTTGGCTACACCTTC. Its protein product is CASSPRDAGIFGYTF. Complete variable domain (other parts from reference TRBV2 and TRBJ1-2): EPEVTQTPSHQVTQMGQEVILRCVPISNHLYFYWYRQILGQKVEFLVSFYNNEISEKSEIFDDQFSVERPDGSNFTLKIRSTKLEDSAMYFCASSPRDAGIFGYTFGSGTRLTVV.

The chain carries TRBV5-6 and TRBJ1-3, with 8 bases that match TRBD1. CDR1 SGHDT and CDR2 YYEEEE come from the germline V gene. V trimming: 5 bases; J trimming: 4 bases; junction bases outside the gene matches: 5. The CDR3 covers 14 residues. The CDR3 DNA follows: TGTGCCAGCAGGCGACAGGGGATCGGAAACACCATATATTTT. Translating gives CASRRQGIGNTIYF.

V usage is TRBV7-8 and J usage is TRBJ1-1; D call uncertain. Trimming cost V 3 bases and J 0 bases, with 14 bases left between them. This CDR3 spans 16 amino acids. Germline V gene sequence: CDR1 SGHVS, CDR2 FQNEAQ. CDR3 sequence (DNA): TGTGCCAGCAGCTTCGGTTTGGGCACCTTGAACACTGAAGCTTTCTTT. This sequence encodes CASSFGLGTLNTEAFF.

J is TRBJ2-5 and V is TRBV6-1; TRBD2 matches 7 bases. CDR3 length: 16 residues. Per the germline V gene, CDR1 is MNHNS and CDR2 is SASEGT. Trimming at V came to 3 bases and at J to 2 bases, leaving 9 bases not matched to a gene. This chain's CDR3 is CASSEALGAGQETQYF. CDR3 in DNA: TGTGCCAGCAGTGAGGCCTTAGGAGCGGGGCAAGAGACCCAGTACTTC.

The chain joins TRBV10-3 to TRBJ2-3; 12 bases are shared with TRBD2. V lost 2 bases, J lost 4 bases, and 4 bases stayed unmatched. The germline V gene encodes CDR1 ENHRY and CDR2 SYGVKD. CDR3 length equals 16 residues. The CDR3 DNA follows: TGTGCCATCAGTGAGCCTAGCGGGGGGGCGTCAGATACGCAGTATTTT. Its protein is CAISEPSGGASDTQYF.

The V and J genes are TRBV6-5 and TRBJ2-3, with 8 bases identical to TRBD2. The trim removed 5 bases at V and 3 bases at J, leaving 7 bases unmatched. CDR3 size: 15 residues. Germline V gene sequence: CDR1 MNHEY, CDR2 SVGAGI. The CDR3 bases are TGTGCCAGCAGTCCACGGGGGGGCCAGACAGATACGCAGTATTTT. This codes for CASSPRGGQTDTQYF.